The 25 T cell receptor beta chains reported below all come from one sample, sequenced in a study of blood T cell repertoires in COVID-19. This table comes from immunoSEQ multiplex PCR, and its TCRdb copy is limited to in-frame clones, with some not included. This sample yields 150,000 to 160,000 clones, of which 75% to 85% are seen a single time; around 0.62% belongs to the top ten. Sequencing used peripheral blood. These receptors all come from a man in his fifties or sixties with acute or convalescent COVID-19.

The gene calls are TRBV30 and TRBJ2-7, with 13 positions matching TRBD2. Trimming removed 2 bases from V and 1 base from J; junction bases left unmatched: 5. The CDR3 loop spans 16 amino acids. From germline, CDR1 is GTSNPN and CDR2 SVGIG (reference sequence). The CDR3: CAWSLRTSGGSYEQYF. Written as DNA, the CDR3 is TGTGCCTGGAGTCTTCGGACTAGCGGGGGTTCCTACGAGCAGTACTTC.

This sequence joins TRBV30 and TRBJ1-6, with 10 bases lining up with TRBD1. Germline values: CDR1 GTSNPN, CDR2 SVGIG (reference sequence). The V gene end was trimmed by 5 bases and the J gene end by 6 bases; junction bases not matched to a gene: 1. The CDR3 sequence is 13 residues long. This CDR3 is CAWWDRGNSPLHF. Here the CDR3 DNA reads TGTGCCTGGTGGGACAGGGGTAATTCACCCCTCCACTTT. The full variable domain, in which reference TRBV30 and TRBJ1-6 provide the parts outside the CDR3, is SQTIHQWPATLVQPVGSPLSLECTVEGTSNPNLYWYRQAAGRGLQLLFYSVGIGQISSEVPQNLSASRPQDRQFILSSKKLLLSDSGFYLCAWWDRGNSPLHFGNGTRLTVT.

This rearrangement joins TRBV5-1 to TRBJ2-7, with TRBD1 identical over 10 bases. The CDR3 consists of 14 residues. Germline V gives CDR1 SGHRS, CDR2 YFSETQ. With 4 bases clipped from V and 5 bases from J, the junction kept 6 bases outside the gene matches. CDR3 sequence reads: CASSKGQGMHEQYF. DNA for the CDR3: TGCGCCAGCAGCAAGGGACAGGGGATGCACGAGCAGTACTTC.

The rearrangement links TRBV6-2 or TRBV6-3 to TRBJ2-7; D perhaps matches TRBD2 (5 bases). The germline V and J ends were trimmed by 2 bases and 2 bases, with 16 bases remaining between them. This CDR3 is 16 amino acids long. Looked up from germline, CDR1 is MNHEY and CDR2 is SVGEGT. The CDR3 DNA is TGTGCCAGCAGTTACCTCCTAGCACAAAAACCCTACGAGCAGTACTTC. As protein: CASSYLLAQKPYEQYF.

The chain combines TRBV15 with TRBJ1-5, with a weak D call TRBD1 (5 bases). The CDR3 runs 16 residues. Trimming left V 0 bases short and J 5 bases short, with 14 bases between. Per germline, CDR1 LNHNV and CDR2 YYDKDF (reference sequence). This CDR3 reads CATSRDWDSRDQPQHF. DNA for the CDR3: TGTGCCACCAGCAGAGATTGGGACTCCCGGGATCAGCCCCAGCATTTT. The full variable domain, its missing parts supplied by reference TRBV15 and TRBJ1-5, is DAMVIQNPRYQVTQFGKPVTLSCSQTLNHNVMYWYQQKSSQAPKLLFHYYDKDFNNEADTPDNFQSRRPNTSFCFLDIRSPGLGDTAMYLCATSRDWDSRDQPQHFGDGTRLSIL.

The chain carries TRBV29-1 and TRBJ2-1, with 11 bases that match TRBD2. In germline, CDR1 is SQVTM, CDR2 ANQGSEA. V lost 2 bases, J lost 9 bases, and 6 bases stayed unmatched. This CDR3 region has 14 residues. This chain's CDR3 is CSVEQTSGSGEQFF. CDR3 DNA sequence: TGCAGCGTTGAACAAACTAGCGGGAGCGGTGAGCAGTTCTTC.

This clone was observed a handful of times. The V gene is TRBV28, the J gene TRBJ2-2, with no clear D. The CDR3 totals 12 residues. Looked up from germline, CDR1 is MDHEN and CDR2 is SYDVKM. V lost 6 bases and J lost 5, with 7 bases in between. The CDR3 loop is CASSHITGELFF. The CDR3 nucleotides read TGTGCCAGCAGCCACATTACCGGGGAGCTGTTTTTT. Full variable domain (outside the CDR3, taken from reference TRBV28 and TRBJ2-2): DVKVTQSSRYLVKRTGEKVFLECVQDMDHENMFWYRQDPGLGLRLIYFSYDVKMKEKGDIPEGYSVSREKKERFSLILESASTNQTSMYLCASSHITGELFFGEGSRLTVL.

J is TRBJ2-5 and V is TRBV5-1; 7 bases line up with TRBD1. The V and J ends lost 3 bases and 7 bases, in that order; junction bases with no gene match: 9. Looked up from germline, CDR1 is SGHRS and CDR2 is YFSETQ. This CDR3 is 14 amino acids long. CDR3 bases: TGCGCCAGCAGCTCCGGACAGGAAGTTGGGACCCAGTACTTC. Protein sequence: CASSSGQEVGTQYF.

The CDR3: CASSQDYLLNDEQFF. The CDR3 coding sequence is TGCGCCAGCAGCCAAGACTACTTATTGAACGATGAGCAGTTCTTC. The J gene is TRBJ2-1, the V gene TRBV4-3; D is unresolved. Trimming took 0 bases from V and 8 from J, leaving 14 bases between them. CDR3 length: 15 residues. Per the germline V gene, CDR1 is LGHNA and CDR2 is YSLEER.

CDR3 amino acids: CASSFRVGGETQYF. The CDR3 DNA is TGTGCCAGCAGCTTCCGGGTAGGCGGAGAGACCCAGTACTTC. The chain has TRBV7-2 and TRBJ2-5; no reliable D call. CDR1 is SGHTA and CDR2 is FQGNSA in the germline V gene. The length of the CDR3 is 14 residues. V was clipped by 3 bases and J by 4 bases, with 12 bases between them.

This sequence joins TRBV28 and TRBJ2-2; 10 nucleotides align to TRBD2. The trim removed 3 bases at V and 5 bases at J, leaving 3 bases unmatched. This CDR3 comprises 15 residues. The germline gives CDR1 MDHEN, CDR2 SYDVKM. CDR3: CASSLPLAGTGELFF. The CDR3 DNA sequence: TGTGCCAGCAGTTTGCCACTAGCGGGAACCGGGGAGCTGTTTTTT.

The chain links TRBV6-1 to TRBJ1-4; 7 nucleotides agree with TRBD1. CDR1 is MNHNS and CDR2 is SASEGT in the germline V gene. J gave up 4 bases and V 3 bases, and 5 bases lay outside the gene matches. CDR3 length equals 15 residues. The CDR3 region has the DNA TGTGCCAGCAGTGATCCGGGACAGATTAATGAAAAACTGTTTTTT. This encodes CASSDPGQINEKLFF.

This chain links TRBV19 with TRBJ2-5; D may be TRBD2 (5 bases). The CDR3 consists of 15 residues. The germline V gene has CDR1 LNHDA and CDR2 SQIVND (reference sequence). V lost 5 bases and J 7 bases, leaving 20 bases between the germline ends. Here the CDR3 DNA reads TGTGCCAGTAGTTCCTCCAAGTGGGGTGCGGGGACCCAGTACTTC. Its translation: CASSSSKWGAGTQYF.

This chain links TRBV11-2 with TRBJ1-2; D gene uncertain. The CDR3 is 12 amino acids. The germline V gene encodes CDR1 SGHAT and CDR2 FQNNGV. V lost 4 bases and J lost 2, with 5 bases in between. The CDR3 DNA reads TGTGCCAGCAGCTCCTACAACTATGGCTACACCTTC. Translation gives CASSSYNYGYTF.

The V gene is TRBV7-9, the J gene TRBJ2-1; a weak D match, TRBD2 (5 bases). CDR3 length equals 15 residues. Germline assignment: CDR1 SEHNR and CDR2 FQNEAQ (reference sequence). The ends were cut back, 3 bases at V and 4 bases at J, with 13 bases in the middle. CDR3 residues: CASSFGNLLYNEQFF. Written as DNA, the CDR3 is TGTGCCAGCAGCTTCGGGAACCTATTATACAATGAGCAGTTCTTC.

The chain links TRBV19 to TRBJ2-3, with a weak D call TRBD1 (6 bases). CDR3 length equals 14 residues. CDR1 and CDR2 from the germline V gene are LNHDA and SQIVND (reference sequence). Deletions cut 5 bases from V and 4 bases from J, with 13 bases between. CDR3 sequence (DNA): TGTGCCAGTAGTGCGAGGACAGCGGCAGATACGCAGTATTTT. Encoded protein: CASSARTAADTQYF.

This clone turned up a few times. The CDR3 loop is CASRPQGFGQYF. CDR3 in DNA: TGTGCCAGCAGGCCCCAGGGGTTCGGGCAGTACTTC. The rearrangement links TRBV6-5 to TRBJ2-7; TRBD1 might be the D (6 bases). Germline-derived CDR1 and CDR2 are MNHEY and SVGAGI. The CDR3 consists of 12 residues. V was clipped by 6 bases and J by 9 bases, with 15 bases between them.

The chain uses TRBV19 and TRBJ1-2; no firm D call. This CDR3 contains 15 residues. The germline V gene encodes CDR1 LNHDA and CDR2 SQIVND (reference sequence). V was clipped by 9 bases and J by 0 bases, with 17 bases between them. The CDR3 nucleotides read TGTGCCAGCAGGCTTTACCCGGCTACTAACTATGGCTACACCTTC. It codes for CASRLYPATNYGYTF.

The chain links TRBV5-1 to TRBJ2-3, with D tentatively TRBD2 (5 bases). CDR1 is SGHRS, CDR2 YFSETQ, per germline. V was pared by 3 bases and J by 3 bases, with 14 bases between. The CDR3 has 15 residues. CDR3 sequence: CASSSRGFKTDTQYF. Written as DNA, the CDR3 is TGCGCCAGCAGCTCCCGGGGATTCAAGACAGATACGCAGTATTTT.

J is TRBJ2-7 and V is TRBV9; TRBD2 agrees at 9 bases. The J segment lost 10 bases and the V segment lost 4 bases, leaving 9 bases of the junction unmatched. This CDR3 contains 13 residues. In germline, CDR1 is SGDLS, CDR2 YYNGEE. Written as DNA, the CDR3 is TGTGCCAGCAGCCCCCCGGGACTAGCAGTACAGTACTTC. Protein: CASSPPGLAVQYF.

The chain employs TRBV7-2 and TRBJ2-2; a possible D gene is TRBD2 (5 bases). The CDR3 runs to 13 residues. Germline assignment: CDR1 SGHTA and CDR2 FQGNSA. V dropped 4 bases and J dropped 5 bases, with 8 bases sitting between them. CDR3 region: CASSSSGTGELFF. CDR3 DNA sequence: TGTGCCAGCAGCTCTTCGGGAACCGGGGAGCTGTTTTTT.

The chain combines TRBV11-2 with TRBJ2-1; 13 bases align to TRBD2. V lost 0 bases to trimming and J lost 14 bases; unmatched junction nucleotides: 1. CDR1 is SGHAT and CDR2 is FQNNGV in the germline V gene. This CDR3 comprises 13 residues. CDR3 amino acids: CASSLETSGREFF. In DNA, the CDR3 is TGTGCCAGCAGCTTAGAAACTAGCGGGAGGGAGTTCTTC.

This rearrangement joins TRBV5-4 to TRBJ1-1; D uncertain. The germline CDR1 and CDR2 sequences are SGHNT and YYREEE (reference sequence). The length of the CDR3 is 14 residues. V was trimmed by 0 bases and J by 2 bases, leaving 8 bases between them. In DNA form, the CDR3 reads TGTGCCAGCAGCTTGGGCAGGTTTAACACTGAAGCTTTCTTT. This encodes CASSLGRFNTEAFF.

The rearrangement joins TRBV4-3 to TRBJ1-2; a possible D gene is TRBD1 (5 bases). Germline-derived CDR1 and CDR2 are LGHNA and YSLEER. The CDR3 has 15 amino acids. Trimming shortened V by 0 bases and J by 4 bases, and 12 bases separated the two germline ends. The CDR3 loop reads CASSQEIAGSYGYTF. DNA of the CDR3: TGCGCCAGCAGCCAAGAAATAGCAGGGTCCTATGGCTACACCTTC.

This rearrangement joins TRBV7-2 to TRBJ1-3; the D is unclear. The germline CDR1 and CDR2 sequences are SGHTA and FQGNSA. Trimming cost V 1 base and J 0 bases, with 10 bases left between them. CDR3 length equals 16 residues. The CDR3 nucleotides are TGTGCCAGCAGCTTAGGGCGCGGAAGCTCTGGAAACACCATATATTTT. Its protein is CASSLGRGSSGNTIYF.